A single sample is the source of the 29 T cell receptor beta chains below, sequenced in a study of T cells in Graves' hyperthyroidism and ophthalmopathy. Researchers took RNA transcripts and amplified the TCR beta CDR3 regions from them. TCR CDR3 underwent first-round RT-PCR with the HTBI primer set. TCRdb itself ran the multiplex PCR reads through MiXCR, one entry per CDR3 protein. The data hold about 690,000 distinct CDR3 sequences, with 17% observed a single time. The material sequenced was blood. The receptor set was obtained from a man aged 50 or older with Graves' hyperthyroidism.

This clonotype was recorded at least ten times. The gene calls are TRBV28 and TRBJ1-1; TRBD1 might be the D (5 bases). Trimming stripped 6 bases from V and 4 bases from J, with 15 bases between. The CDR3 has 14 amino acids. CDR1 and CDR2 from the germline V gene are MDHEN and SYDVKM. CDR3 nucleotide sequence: TGTGCCAGCAGGACGGAGGGTGGGGGCACTGAAGCTTTCTTT. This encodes CASRTEGGGTEAFF.

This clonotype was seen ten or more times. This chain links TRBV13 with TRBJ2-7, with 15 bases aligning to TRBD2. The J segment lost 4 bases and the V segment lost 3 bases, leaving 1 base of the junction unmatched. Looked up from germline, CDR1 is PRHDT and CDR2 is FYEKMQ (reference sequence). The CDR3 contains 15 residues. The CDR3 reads CASSLGLAGGYEQYF. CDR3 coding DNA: TGTGCCAGCAGCTTGGGACTAGCGGGAGGATACGAGCAGTACTTC. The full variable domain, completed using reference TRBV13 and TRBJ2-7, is AAGVIQSPRHLIKEKRETATLKCYPIPRHDTVYWYQQGPGQDPQFLISFYEKMQSDKGSIPDRFSAQQFSDYHSELNMSSLELGDSALYFCASSLGLAGGYEQYFGPGTRLTVT.

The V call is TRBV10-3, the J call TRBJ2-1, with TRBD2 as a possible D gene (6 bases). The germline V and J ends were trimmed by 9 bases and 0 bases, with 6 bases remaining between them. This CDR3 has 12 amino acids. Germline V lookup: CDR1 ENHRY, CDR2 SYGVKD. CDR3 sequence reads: CAISGSYNEQFF. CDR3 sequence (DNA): TGTGCCATTAGCGGCTCCTACAATGAGCAGTTCTTC.

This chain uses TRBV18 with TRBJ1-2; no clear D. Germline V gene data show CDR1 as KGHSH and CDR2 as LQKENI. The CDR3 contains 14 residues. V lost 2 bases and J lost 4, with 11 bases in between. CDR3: CASSPSNGFYGYTF. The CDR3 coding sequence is TGTGCCAGCTCACCAAGCAACGGCTTCTATGGCTACACCTTC.

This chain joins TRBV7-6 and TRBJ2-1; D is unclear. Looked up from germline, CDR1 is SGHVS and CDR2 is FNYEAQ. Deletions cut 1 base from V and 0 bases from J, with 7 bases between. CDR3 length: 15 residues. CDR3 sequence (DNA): TGTGCCAGCAGCTTAGAATACCCCTCCTACAATGAGCAGTTCTTC. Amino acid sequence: CASSLEYPSYNEQFF.

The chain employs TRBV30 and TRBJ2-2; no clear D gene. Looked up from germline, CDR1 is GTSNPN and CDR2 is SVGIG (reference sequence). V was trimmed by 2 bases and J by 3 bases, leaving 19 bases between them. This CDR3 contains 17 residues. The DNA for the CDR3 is TGTGCCTGGAGTTTTCTTTCGGTTGCACACTACACCGGGGAGCTGTTTTTT. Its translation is CAWSFLSVAHYTGELFF.

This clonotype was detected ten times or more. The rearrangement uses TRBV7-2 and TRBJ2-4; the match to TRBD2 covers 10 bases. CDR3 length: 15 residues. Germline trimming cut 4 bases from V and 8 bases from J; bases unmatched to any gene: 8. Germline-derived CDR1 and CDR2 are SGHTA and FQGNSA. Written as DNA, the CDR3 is TGTGCCAGCAGCTCCGAGCGGGAGGGCCTTCACATTCAGTACTTC. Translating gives CASSSEREGLHIQYF.

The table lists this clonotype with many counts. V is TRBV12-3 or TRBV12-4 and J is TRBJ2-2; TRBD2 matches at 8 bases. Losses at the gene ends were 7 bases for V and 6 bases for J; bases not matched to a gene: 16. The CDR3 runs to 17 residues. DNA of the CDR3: TGTGCCAGCACCACACCCCACTCGGGAGGGATTGCCGGGGAGCTGTTTTTT. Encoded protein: CASTTPHSGGIAGELFF.

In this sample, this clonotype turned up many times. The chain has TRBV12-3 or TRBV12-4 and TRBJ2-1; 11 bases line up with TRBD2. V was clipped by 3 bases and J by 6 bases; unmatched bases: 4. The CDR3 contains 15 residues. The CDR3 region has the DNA TGTGCCAGCAGTTTTGGTAGCGGGAGGGCCAATGAGCAGTTCTTC. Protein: CASSFGSGRANEQFF.

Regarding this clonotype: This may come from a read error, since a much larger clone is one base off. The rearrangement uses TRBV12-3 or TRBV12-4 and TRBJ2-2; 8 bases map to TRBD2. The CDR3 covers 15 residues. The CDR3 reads CASTLTGGLVGELFF. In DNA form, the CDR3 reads TGTGCCAGCACTTTAACGGGAGGGCTTGTTGGGGAGCTGTTTTTT.

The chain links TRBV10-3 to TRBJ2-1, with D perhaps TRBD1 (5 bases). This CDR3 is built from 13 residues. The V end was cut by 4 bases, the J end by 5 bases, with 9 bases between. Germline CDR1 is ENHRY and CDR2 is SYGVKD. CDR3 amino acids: CAISGQGHNEQFF. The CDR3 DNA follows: TGTGCCATCAGTGGGCAGGGCCACAATGAGCAGTTCTTC.

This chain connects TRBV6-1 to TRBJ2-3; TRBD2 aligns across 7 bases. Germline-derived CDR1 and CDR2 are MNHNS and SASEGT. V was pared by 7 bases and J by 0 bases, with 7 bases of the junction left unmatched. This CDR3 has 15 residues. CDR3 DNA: TGTGCCAGCACCCCTAAGCGGGGTAGCACAGATACGCAGTATTTT. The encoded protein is CASTPKRGSTDTQYF.

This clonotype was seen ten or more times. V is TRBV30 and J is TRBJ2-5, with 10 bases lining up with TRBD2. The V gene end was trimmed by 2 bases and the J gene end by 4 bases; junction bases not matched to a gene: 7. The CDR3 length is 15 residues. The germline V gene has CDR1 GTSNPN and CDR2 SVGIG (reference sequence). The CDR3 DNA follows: TGTGCCTGGAGTCACCTCTTAGCGGGAGGAGAGACCCAGTACTTC. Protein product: CAWSHLLAGGETQYF.

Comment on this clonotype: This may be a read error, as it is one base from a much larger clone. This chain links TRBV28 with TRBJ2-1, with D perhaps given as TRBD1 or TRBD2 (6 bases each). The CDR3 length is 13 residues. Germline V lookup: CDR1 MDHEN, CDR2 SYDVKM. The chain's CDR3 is CVSRGGIGNEQFF. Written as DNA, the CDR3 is TGTGTCAGCAGAGGGGGGATTGGCAATGAGCAGTTCTTC.

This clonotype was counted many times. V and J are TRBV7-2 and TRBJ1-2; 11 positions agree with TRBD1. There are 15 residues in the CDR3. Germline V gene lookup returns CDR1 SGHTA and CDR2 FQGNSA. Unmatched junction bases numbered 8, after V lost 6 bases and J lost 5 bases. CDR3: CASRLDRGPPYGYTF. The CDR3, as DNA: TGTGCCAGCAGGTTGGACAGGGGGCCTCCTTATGGCTACACCTTC. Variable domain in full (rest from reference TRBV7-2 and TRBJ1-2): GAGVSQSPSNKVTEKGKDVELRCDPISGHTALYWYRQSLGQGLEFLIYFQGNSAPDKSGLPSDRFSAERTGGSVSTLTIQRTQQEDSAVYLCASRLDRGPPYGYTFGSGTRLTVV.

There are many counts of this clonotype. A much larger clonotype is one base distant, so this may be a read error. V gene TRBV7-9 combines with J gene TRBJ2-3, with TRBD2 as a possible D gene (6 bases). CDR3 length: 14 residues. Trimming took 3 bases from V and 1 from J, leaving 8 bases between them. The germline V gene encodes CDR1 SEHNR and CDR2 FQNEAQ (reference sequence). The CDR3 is CASSFGTGTDTQYF. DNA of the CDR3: TGTGCCAGCAGCTTCGGGACTGGCACAGATACGCAGTATTTT.

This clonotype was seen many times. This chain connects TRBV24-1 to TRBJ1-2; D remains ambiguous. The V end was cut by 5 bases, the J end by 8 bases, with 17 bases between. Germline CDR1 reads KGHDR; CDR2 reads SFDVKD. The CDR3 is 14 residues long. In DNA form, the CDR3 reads TGTGCCACCAGTGCTTACGGGTTGATGGGAGGCTACACCTTC. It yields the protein CATSAYGLMGGYTF.

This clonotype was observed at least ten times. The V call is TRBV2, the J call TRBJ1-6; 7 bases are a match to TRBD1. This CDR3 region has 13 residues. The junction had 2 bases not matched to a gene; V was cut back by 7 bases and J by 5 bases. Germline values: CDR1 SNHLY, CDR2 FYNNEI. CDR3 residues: CASKDRDNSPLHF. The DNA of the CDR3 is TGTGCCAGCAAAGACAGGGATAATTCACCCCTCCACTTT. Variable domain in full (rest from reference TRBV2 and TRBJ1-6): EPEVTQTPSHQVTQMGQEVILRCVPISNHLYFYWYRQILGQKVEFLVSFYNNEISEKSEIFDDQFSVERPDGSNFTLKIRSTKLEDSAMYFCASKDRDNSPLHFGNGTRLTVT.

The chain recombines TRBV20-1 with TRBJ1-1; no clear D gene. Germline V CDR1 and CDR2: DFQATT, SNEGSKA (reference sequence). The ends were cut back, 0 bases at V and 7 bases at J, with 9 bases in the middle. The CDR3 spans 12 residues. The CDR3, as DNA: TGCAGTGCTAGAGAATTGACGGTTGAAGCTTTCTTT. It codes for CSARELTVEAFF.

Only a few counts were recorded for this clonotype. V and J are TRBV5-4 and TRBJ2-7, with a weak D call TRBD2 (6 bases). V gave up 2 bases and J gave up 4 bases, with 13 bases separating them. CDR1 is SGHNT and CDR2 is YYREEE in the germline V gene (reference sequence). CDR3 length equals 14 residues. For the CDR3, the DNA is TGTGCCAGCAGCTTTGACGGGAGAGGATACGAGCAGTACTTC. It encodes CASSFDGRGYEQYF.

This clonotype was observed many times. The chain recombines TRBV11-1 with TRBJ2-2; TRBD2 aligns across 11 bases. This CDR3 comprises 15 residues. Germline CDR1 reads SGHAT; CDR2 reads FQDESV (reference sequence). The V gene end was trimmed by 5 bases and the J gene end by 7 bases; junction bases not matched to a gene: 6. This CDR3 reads CASSRRLAGLGELFF. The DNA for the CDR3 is TGTGCCAGCAGCCGCCGACTAGCGGGACTCGGGGAGCTGTTTTTT.

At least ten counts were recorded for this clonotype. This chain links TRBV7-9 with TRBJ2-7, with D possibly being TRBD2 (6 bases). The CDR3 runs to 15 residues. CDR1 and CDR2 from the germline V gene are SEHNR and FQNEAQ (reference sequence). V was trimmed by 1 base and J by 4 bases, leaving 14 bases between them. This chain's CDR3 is CASSLGERVQYEQYF. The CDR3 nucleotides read TGTGCCAGCAGCTTAGGCGAGCGGGTACAGTACGAGCAGTACTTC.

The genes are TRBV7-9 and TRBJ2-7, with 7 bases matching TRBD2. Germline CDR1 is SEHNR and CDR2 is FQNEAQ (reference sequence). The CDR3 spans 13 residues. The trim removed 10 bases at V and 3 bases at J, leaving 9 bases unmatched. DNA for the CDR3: TGTGCCATTCGCTGGGAGGGGAACTACGAGCAGTACTTC. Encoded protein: CAIRWEGNYEQYF.

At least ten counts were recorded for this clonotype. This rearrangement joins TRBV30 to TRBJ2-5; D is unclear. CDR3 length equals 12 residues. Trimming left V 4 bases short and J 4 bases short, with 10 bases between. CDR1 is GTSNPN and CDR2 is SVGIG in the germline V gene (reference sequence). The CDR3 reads CAWNRAGETQYF. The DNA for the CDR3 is TGTGCCTGGAATAGGGCCGGAGAGACCCAGTACTTC.

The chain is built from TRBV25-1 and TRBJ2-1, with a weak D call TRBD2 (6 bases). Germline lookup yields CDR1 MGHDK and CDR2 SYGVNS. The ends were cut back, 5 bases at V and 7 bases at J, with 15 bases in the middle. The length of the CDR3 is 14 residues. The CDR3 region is CASSSPGLRNEQFF. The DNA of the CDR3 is TGTGCCAGCAGTAGCCCGGGACTTCGGAATGAGCAGTTCTTC.

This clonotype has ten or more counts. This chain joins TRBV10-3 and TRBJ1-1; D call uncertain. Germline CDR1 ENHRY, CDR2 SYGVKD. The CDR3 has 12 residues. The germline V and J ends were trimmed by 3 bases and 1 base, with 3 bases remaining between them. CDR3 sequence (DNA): TGTGCCATCAGTGAACGGAACACTGAAGCTTTCTTT. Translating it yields CAISERNTEAFF.

CDR3 loop: CASSESEKDTQYF. In DNA form, the CDR3 reads TGCGCCAGCAGTGAGTCGGAAAAAGATACGCAGTATTTT. J is TRBJ2-3 and V is TRBV10-2; D call uncertain. This CDR3 spans 13 amino acids. Germline V gene data show CDR1 as WSHSY and CDR2 as SAAADI. Between the trimmed V and J ends, which lost 0 bases and 5 bases, there was a span of 6 bases.

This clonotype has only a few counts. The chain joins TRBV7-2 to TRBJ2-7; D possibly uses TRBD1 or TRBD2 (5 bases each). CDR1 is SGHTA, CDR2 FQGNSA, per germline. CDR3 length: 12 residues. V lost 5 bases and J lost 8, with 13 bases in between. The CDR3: CASSLVGEKQYF. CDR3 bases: TGTGCCAGCAGCCTCGTGGGGGAGAAGCAGTACTTC. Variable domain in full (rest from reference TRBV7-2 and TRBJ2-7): GAGVSQSPSNKVTEKGKDVELRCDPISGHTALYWYRQSLGQGLEFLIYFQGNSAPDKSGLPSDRFSAERTGGSVSTLTIQRTQQEDSAVYLCASSLVGEKQYFGPGTRLTVT.

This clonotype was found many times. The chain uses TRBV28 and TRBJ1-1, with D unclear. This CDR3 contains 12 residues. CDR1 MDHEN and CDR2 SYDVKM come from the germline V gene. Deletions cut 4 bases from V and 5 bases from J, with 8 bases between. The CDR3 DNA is TGTGCCAGCAGTTCCGGTTGGACTGAAGCTTTCTTT. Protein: CASSSGWTEAFF.